Shown below are 30 T cell receptor beta chains from a single sample sequenced in a study of blood T cells in healthy people across ages. Primed by a sample-barcoded 5' primer and a J-beta primer mix, a second PCR proceeded for 7 to 11 cycles. TCRdb fed the 5' RACE reads into MiXCR, producing one record per CDR3 protein. The sample includes approximately 960,000 distinct CDR3 sequences, 25% to 35% seen only once; the top ten take 10%. These data were also filed under a second study, of T cells of mothers and their children.

Sequenced sample: blood. The origin of the receptors is a woman aged 40 to 50 in good health.

This clonotype was found many times. This chain links TRBV29-1 with TRBJ2-5; D remains ambiguous. The germline V gene has CDR1 SQVTM and CDR2 ANQGSEA. V shed 3 bases and J shed 0 bases, with 5 bases lying between them. CDR3 size: 12 residues. This CDR3 is CSVDKYQETQYF. The CDR3 DNA follows: TGCAGCGTTGACAAGTACCAAGAGACCCAGTACTTC.

This chain connects TRBV9 to TRBJ2-7; no firm D call. Germline V gene lookup returns CDR1 SGDLS and CDR2 YYNGEE. Trimming pared 3 bases from V and 6 bases from J, leaving 19 bases between. The length of the CDR3 is 15 residues. CDR3 nucleotide sequence: TGTGCCAGCAGCGGTGAATTAGACTCCCGAATCGAGCAGTACTTC. The encoded protein is CASSGELDSRIEQYF.

The chain links TRBV3-1 to TRBJ2-1, with D hard to call. CDR1 is LGHDT, CDR2 YNNKEL, per germline (reference sequence). V was clipped by 0 bases and J by 2 bases, with 11 bases between them. The length of the CDR3 is 16 residues. CDR3 sequence: CASSQEGQAPYNEQFF. CDR3 nucleotide sequence: TGTGCCAGCAGCCAAGAAGGCCAGGCTCCCTACAATGAGCAGTTCTTC.

The sample holds many counts of this clonotype. The chain links TRBV29-1 to TRBJ2-1, with 8 positions matching TRBD1. The ends lost 0 bases at V and 1 base at J; junction bases unmatched: 8. Germline CDR1 SQVTM, CDR2 ANQGSEA. This CDR3 has 17 residues. The CDR3 spells CSVEDGGDRRSYNEQFF. The CDR3 DNA reads TGCAGCGTTGAAGATGGAGGGGACAGGAGGTCCTACAATGAGCAGTTCTTC.

This chain connects TRBV5-1 to TRBJ1-2; the match to TRBD1 covers 11 bases. This CDR3 comprises 14 residues. V dropped 4 bases and J dropped 6; count of bases not matched to a gene: 5. CDR1 and CDR2 from the germline V gene are SGHRS and YFSETQ. The CDR3 sequence: CASSRDRGENGYTF. The CDR3 coding sequence is TGCGCCAGCAGCCGGGACAGGGGGGAGAATGGCTACACCTTC.

This clonotype was recorded at least ten times. The V and J genes are TRBV9 and TRBJ2-5, with 9 bases aligning to TRBD2. CDR3 length: 15 amino acids. Per the germline V gene, CDR1 is SGDLS and CDR2 is YYNGEE. V trimming: 3 bases; J trimming: 2 bases; junction bases outside the gene matches: 5. CDR3 in amino acids: CASSEGSGGQETQYF. The CDR3 coding sequence is TGTGCCAGCAGCGAAGGTAGCGGGGGACAAGAGACCCAGTACTTC.

This clonotype was observed a few times. V is TRBV7-9 and J is TRBJ2-1, with 8 positions matching TRBD1. Germline V lookup: CDR1 SEHNR, CDR2 FQNEAQ (reference sequence). The CDR3 covers 15 residues. The junction had 3 bases not matched to a gene; V was cut back by 2 bases and J by 3 bases. The CDR3 nucleotides are TGTGCCAGCAGCTTAACAGGGGGACACTACAATGAGCAGTTCTTC. Protein sequence: CASSLTGGHYNEQFF.

V gene TRBV25-1 combines with J gene TRBJ1-6; TRBD1 matches at 7 bases. With V trimmed by 3 bases and J by 11 bases, 10 bases remained unmatched. This CDR3 comprises 15 residues. The germline V gene encodes CDR1 MGHDK and CDR2 SYGVNS. CDR3 protein: CASSDARGFGTPLHF. The CDR3 DNA reads TGTGCCAGCAGTGATGCCAGGGGGTTTGGGACACCCCTCCACTTT.

There are a few counts of this clonotype. This chain joins TRBV11-2 and TRBJ2-5, with D perhaps TRBD2 (7 bases). Deletions cut 6 bases from V and 3 bases from J, with 20 bases between. Germline V lookup: CDR1 SGHAT, CDR2 FQNNGV. The CDR3 runs 16 residues. The CDR3 spells CASRPPGRGTKETQYF. DNA of the CDR3: TGTGCCAGCAGACCCCCGGGGAGGGGGACGAAAGAGACCCAGTACTTC.

In the case of this clonotype: This could be a read error, since a much larger clone is one nucleotide away. The rearrangement uses TRBV4-3 and TRBJ2-7; 9 nucleotides line up with TRBD2. Trimming removed 0 bases from V and 7 bases from J; junction bases left unmatched: 10. CDR1 and CDR2 from the germline V gene are LGHNA and YSLEER. CDR3 length: 16 amino acids. CDR3 loop: CASSQDGSGGYNEQYF. CDR3 in DNA: TGCGCCAGCAGCCAAGATGGTAGCGGGGGATACAATGAGCAGTACTTC.

The chain is built from TRBV20-1 and TRBJ2-5, with D hard to call. TRBJ2-7 explains the end of the DNA better; the J call may be wrong. The CDR3 has 16 residues. CDR1 and CDR2 from the germline V gene are DFQATT and SNEGSKA (reference sequence). The DNA for the CDR3 is TGCAGTGCTAGCCCTCCCGGTGACGCTCGAGCCTACGAGCAGTACTTC. Its protein is CSASPPGDARAYEQYF.

This clonotype came up once. This chain connects TRBV29-1 to TRBJ2-7, with 10 bases aligning to TRBD1. After removal of 6 bases from V and 0 bases from J, the junction contained 5 bases not matched to a gene. CDR3 length: 14 residues. The germline gives CDR1 SQVTM, CDR2 ANQGSEA. CDR3 in DNA: TGCAGCGTAGCCGGGACAGGGGACTCCTACGAGCAGTACTTC. Protein sequence: CSVAGTGDSYEQYF.

This clonotype was found many times. The chain uses TRBV2 and TRBJ2-1, with TRBD1 as a possible D gene (6 bases). The ends were cut back, 8 bases at V and 10 bases at J, with 12 bases in the middle. From germline, CDR1 is SNHLY and CDR2 FYNNEI. The length of the CDR3 is 11 residues. CDR3 coding DNA: TGTGCCAGCCGGTGGGACACCGAGCAGTTCTTC. The encoded protein is CASRWDTEQFF.

This clonotype was seen only a few times. The junction and the germline gene differ at one end; a read error may be behind it. The rearrangement links TRBV29-1 to TRBJ2-3; D gene ambiguous. The CDR3 covers 12 residues. From germline, CDR1 is SQVTM and CDR2 ANQGSEA. The CDR3 DNA is TGCAACGTTGATGATTTCACAGATACGCAGTATTTT. Encoded protein: CNVDDFTDTQYF.

About this clonotype itself: At one boundary the junction diverges from the germline segment, which might be a read error. The chain combines TRBV6-2 or TRBV6-3 with TRBJ2-7, with D maybe TRBD1 (6 bases). CDR1 and CDR2 from the germline V gene are MNHEY and SVGEGT. The CDR3 contains 13 residues. CDR3 sequence (DNA): TGTGCCAGCAGTTCGGCAGGGGCCTACGAGCGGTACTTC. Its protein is CASSSAGAYERYF.

The chain recombines TRBV6-6 with TRBJ1-5; the D gene is possibly TRBD1 (5 bases). V was shortened by 4 bases and J by 8 bases, with 18 bases between the two germline ends. CDR1 and CDR2 (germline): MNHNY, SVGAGI (reference sequence). The CDR3 spans 15 residues. The CDR3 DNA is TGTGCCAGCAGTTTGGTGGGGCAGAGTTTGGAGCCCCAGCATTTT. This sequence encodes CASSLVGQSLEPQHF.

The V call is TRBV3-1, the J call TRBJ2-3; TRBD2 might be the D (5 bases). In germline, CDR1 is LGHDT, CDR2 YNNKEL (reference sequence). This CDR3 spans 14 amino acids. V lost 4 bases and J 3 bases, leaving 11 bases between the germline ends. The CDR3: CASSPTAVTDTQYF. The CDR3 DNA follows: TGTGCCAGCAGCCCAACAGCGGTGACAGATACGCAGTATTTT.

The CDR3 loop is CASSLAGRNNYGYTF. The CDR3 DNA is TGTGCCAGCAGCTTAGCGGGGCGGAATAACTATGGCTACACCTTC. V is TRBV7-9 and J is TRBJ1-2; D is perhaps TRBD1 (5 bases). The germline V and J ends were trimmed by 0 bases and 1 base, with 9 bases remaining between them. From germline, CDR1 is SEHNR and CDR2 FQNEAQ (reference sequence). The CDR3 covers 15 residues. Filled out from reference TRBV7-9 and TRBJ1-2, the complete variable domain reads DTGVSQNPRHKITKRGQNVTFRCDPISEHNRLYWYRQTLGQGPEFLTYFQNEAQLEKSRLLSDRFSAERPKGSFSTLEIQRTEQGDSAMYLCASSLAGRNNYGYTFGSGTRLTVV.

This sequence joins TRBV7-2 and TRBJ2-7, with D hard to call. The J call may be wrong; the DNA end is better matched by TRBJ2-5. The CDR3 runs to 15 residues. CDR1 and CDR2 (germline): SGHTA, FQGNSA. CDR3 in amino acids: CASSLEPIAGETQYF. CDR3 bases: TGTGCCAGCAGCTTAGAACCTATAGCTGGGGAGACCCAGTACTTC.

This clonotype appeared a few times. The chain couples TRBV7-2 to TRBJ2-7; D is ambiguous. Per the germline V gene, CDR1 is SGHTA and CDR2 is FQGNSA. The CDR3 is 12 residues long. V was pared by 1 base and J by 6 bases, with 7 bases between. CDR3 loop: CASSLGTLEQYF. DNA of the CDR3: TGTGCCAGCAGCTTAGGGACGCTCGAGCAGTACTTC.

The V and J genes are TRBV12-3 or TRBV12-4 and TRBJ1-1; tentative D call: TRBD1 (5 bases). With 7 bases removed from V and 4 bases from J, the gap between germline ends came to 16 bases. CDR3 length: 14 amino acids. The CDR3 sequence: CASTADRSRTEAFF. The CDR3 DNA reads as TGTGCCAGCACCGCTGACAGAAGCCGCACTGAAGCTTTCTTT.

A few counts support this clonotype. V gene TRBV11-2 combines with J gene TRBJ2-1, with 11 bases fitting TRBD2. This CDR3 is built from 15 residues. Germline lookup yields CDR1 SGHAT and CDR2 FQNNGV. Trimming at V came to 3 bases and at J to 7 bases, leaving 5 bases not matched to a gene. The DNA of the CDR3 is TGTGCCAGCAGCTTCAGAGTAGCGGGGGGGAATGAGCAGTTCTTC. It is translated as CASSFRVAGGNEQFF.

The sample holds a few counts of this clonotype. The rearrangement links TRBV5-1 to TRBJ2-1; D gene uncertain. V lost 2 bases and J 8 bases, leaving 14 bases between the germline ends. Germline loops: CDR1 SGHRS, CDR2 YFSETQ. There are 14 residues in the CDR3. The CDR3 region is CASSFRLMVDEQFF. CDR3 DNA: TGCGCCAGCAGCTTTAGGCTAATGGTTGATGAGCAGTTCTTC. The variable domain in full, completed from reference TRBV5-1 and TRBJ2-1, reads KAGVTQTPRYLIKTRGQQVTLSCSPISGHRSVSWYQQTPGQGLQFLFEYFSETQRNKGNFPGRFSGRQFSNSRSEMNVSTLELGDSALYLCASSFRLMVDEQFFGPGTRLTVL.

The table lists this clonotype with a few counts. The V call is TRBV9, the J call TRBJ2-3; D gene ambiguous. The CDR3 has 14 amino acids. Trimming shortened V by 0 bases and J by 5 bases, and 10 bases separated the two germline ends. Germline V lookup: CDR1 SGDLS, CDR2 YYNGEE. The DNA of the CDR3 is TGTGCCAGCAGCGTAGCCACCGATGGAGATACGCAGTATTTT. Its translation: CASSVATDGDTQYF.

This clonotype was found many times. The gene calls are TRBV12-3 or TRBV12-4 and TRBJ1-1, with D unresolved. V lost 5 bases and J 4 bases, leaving 8 bases between the germline ends. CDR3 length equals 12 residues. Here the CDR3 reads CASSQRSTEAFF. The DNA of the CDR3 is TGTGCCAGCAGTCAACGATCCACTGAAGCTTTCTTT.

V is TRBV12-3 or TRBV12-4 and J is TRBJ2-7; D not certain. The CDR3 covers 14 residues. V lost 7 bases and J lost 0, with 13 bases in between. CDR3 in DNA: TGTGCCAGCACCTGGGGTACACCCTCCTACGAGCAGTACTTC. Protein product: CASTWGTPSYEQYF.

In the case of this clonotype: One junction end does not reproduce the germline sequence, and a read error may be involved. This chain joins TRBV7-9 and TRBJ2-5; no clear D. Germline V gives CDR1 SEHNR, CDR2 FQNEAQ (reference sequence). This CDR3 is 14 amino acids long. The CDR3: CASSLSSSQETRYF. The CDR3 DNA is TGTGCCAGCAGCTTAAGTTCCTCCCAAGAGACCCGGTACTTC.

This clonotype was counted between two and nine times. The J gene is TRBJ1-5, the V gene TRBV24-1; D unresolved. CDR1 is KGHDR, CDR2 SFDVKD, per germline. V was clipped by 5 bases and J by 0 bases, with 7 bases between them. This CDR3 contains 14 residues. In DNA form, the CDR3 reads TGTGCCACCAGTGCGGGATATAGCAATCAGCCCCAGCATTTT. Amino acid sequence: CATSAGYSNQPQHF.

This clonotype has only a few counts. V gene TRBV28 combines with J gene TRBJ1-2; tentative D call: TRBD1 (5 bases). Looked up from germline, CDR1 is MDHEN and CDR2 is SYDVKM. This CDR3 contains 15 residues. Trimming took off 5 bases at V and 2 bases at J, with 15 bases between the two ends. CDR3 protein: CASSKPVRANYGYTF. As DNA, the CDR3 is TGTGCCAGCAGTAAGCCGGTCAGGGCCAACTATGGCTACACCTTC.

The chain carries TRBV20-1 and TRBJ2-7; 7 positions agree with TRBD2. J was trimmed by 1 base and V by 0 bases; bases with no gene match: 6. CDR3 length: 15 residues. CDR1 DFQATT and CDR2 SNEGSKA come from the germline V gene (reference sequence). CDR3 sequence: CSARDLGGTSYEQYF. In DNA form, the CDR3 reads TGCAGTGCTAGAGATTTGGGGGGGACTTCCTACGAGCAGTACTTC.